Each of the 8 T cell receptor beta chains below was sequenced from the same sample in a study of shared clonotypes between healthy human individuals. Measured with immunoSEQ multiplex PCR; TCRdb has only the in-frame clones, and not every one. The table shows some 200,000 clones, with 85% to 95% occurring only once. Specimen: naive CD4+ T cells sorted from blood. Subset given: CD45RA+ positively selected. These receptors came from a woman between 25 and 40 years old in good health.

The chain has TRBV7-2 and TRBJ2-1; D perhaps matches TRBD2 (6 bases). Germline CDR1 SGHTA, CDR2 FQGNSA. Trimming pared 1 base from V and 3 bases from J, leaving 10 bases between. The CDR3 covers 15 residues. The CDR3 bases are TGTGCCAGCAGCTTAGTTGGCGGGAACTACAATGAGCAGTTCTTC. This sequence encodes CASSLVGGNYNEQFF.

The chain has TRBV6-1 and TRBJ2-3, with 7 bases lining up with TRBD2. Germline V lookup: CDR1 MNHNS, CDR2 SASEGT. V shed 4 bases and J 0 bases; nucleotides not matched to a gene: 7. The CDR3 runs to 16 residues. In DNA, the CDR3 is TGTGCCAGCAGTGCACTAGCGAGGTTTAGCACAGATACGCAGTATTTT. Protein product: CASSALARFSTDTQYF.

The chain carries TRBV27 and TRBJ2-7; 9 bases fit TRBD1. The CDR3 has 15 amino acids. The germline V gene encodes CDR1 MNHEY and CDR2 SMNVEV (reference sequence). Trimming took 4 bases from V and 3 from J; bases not matched to a gene: 7. The CDR3 protein is CASSYAHRGLYEQYF. CDR3 DNA sequence: TGTGCCAGCAGTTACGCCCACAGGGGGCTCTACGAGCAGTACTTC.

The chain has TRBV20-1 and TRBJ2-5; D perhaps matches TRBD1 (6 bases). Germline CDR1 reads DFQATT; CDR2 reads SNEGSKA (reference sequence). The CDR3 totals 11 residues. Trimming removed 7 bases from V and 5 bases from J, with 11 bases in between. The CDR3 spells CSGGRGETQYF. CDR3 sequence (DNA): TGCAGTGGTGGCAGGGGTGAGACCCAGTACTTC.

The J gene is TRBJ1-4, the V gene TRBV5-5, with D possibly matching TRBD1 (5 bases). This CDR3 contains 14 residues. CDR1 is SGHKS and CDR2 is YYEKEE in the germline V gene (reference sequence). V was trimmed by 6 bases and J by 8 bases, leaving 17 bases between them. The CDR3 DNA follows: TGTGCCAGCAAGAAACAGGTTCCAGGGGAAAAACTGTTTTTT. Amino acid sequence: CASKKQVPGEKLFF.

The genes are TRBV5-5 and TRBJ1-4; possibly TRBD1 for D (5 bases). Trimming took off 0 bases at V and 8 bases at J, with 17 bases between the two ends. There are 16 residues in the CDR3. In germline, CDR1 is SGHKS, CDR2 YYEKEE (reference sequence). The DNA of the CDR3 is TGTGCCAGCAGCTTGGCCGGAGGGGTCATTAGCGAAAAACTGTTTTTT. Translating gives CASSLAGGVISEKLFF.

V and J are TRBV5-1 and TRBJ1-5; no definite D call. Deletions cut 4 bases from V and 11 bases from J, with 13 bases between. This CDR3 is 12 amino acids long. The V gene's germline CDR1 is SGHRS and CDR2 YFSETQ. The CDR3 coding sequence is TGCGCCAGCAGCCATCAGACGCGCACCCAGCATTTT. Translated: CASSHQTRTQHF.

The V gene is TRBV4-1, the J gene TRBJ2-7; a possible D gene is TRBD2 (6 bases). Trimming removed 0 bases at V and 1 base at J, with 16 bases between. The CDR3 spans 17 residues. Germline CDR1 and CDR2: MGHRA and YSYEKL. CDR3 coding DNA: TGCGCCAGCAGCCAAGACGCTCGGGCGGGGATGTCCTACGAGCAGTACTTC. Translated, it gives CASSQDARAGMSYEQYF.